Given below is one T cell receptor (beta chain) in context. Its binding antigen is unknown. One base away there is no much larger clone; base qualities are not given. TCRbeta CDR3 regions were amplified from genomic DNA by means of the immunoSEQ Assay, a bias-controlled multiplex PCR. The paper's processing steps were these. Within the assay, amplification of reference gene primers was used to estimate how many nucleated cells each sample contained. To quantify the absolute abundance of each unique TCRbeta CDR3 rearrangement, sequence reads were collapsed and filtered. Productive Simpson clonality was computed per sample as the square root of Simpson's diversity index over productive rearrangements. The immuneACCESS repertoire file appears here via TCRdb, limited to in-frame rearrangements. These files lack a portion of the clones; in checked studies, under half of the deficit traces to unresolved V genes, and the cause of the others is not known. The DNA was the basis for D and trimming; V, J and clone size are from that table. Present in this sample are over 250,000 clones, 86% of which were seen just once. The top ten clonotypes cover around 13% of the sample.

The sample originates from a study of blood T cell repertoires in COVID-19 (dated by TCRdb to the early 2020s). Regarding the complete study: Collaborator samples came from the United States, Italy and Spain and covered acute and convalescent phases of COVID-19. The prospective study material was composed of cDNA or gDNA derived from T cells, B-cell-depleted T cells, or PBMCs. Where available, HLA class I and class II types were obtained from metadata supplied by the sample provider rather than from assay-based typing. The sample metadata nearly always contained a de-identified subject ID, COVID-19 status, age in years and sex. A freely available public database, intended as a resource for researchers studying the immune response to SARS-CoV-2, is where the repertoires were released. The dataset comprised deeply sampled blood TCRbeta repertoires from subjects exposed to, actively infected with, or recovered from COVID-19. The samples were drawn from the first 160 participants of the ongoing ImmuneRACE study and from 1,254 subjects provided by 6 global collaborators.

One collaborating source in Seattle enrolled patients while the patients were actively infected and followed the patients over time throughout the course of disease. Whole blood was collected in K2EDTA tubes by collaborating institutions according to the institutions' own protocols. Collaborator samples were shipped for TCRbeta analysis as frozen whole blood, isolated PBMCs, or DNA extracted from either sample type. General findings and caveats noted by the study authors: The quantity of clinical and demographic metadata differed by source and by participant and was supplied without curation.

The sample was peripheral blood. The TCR originated in a woman in her sixties or seventies with COVID-19, enrolled during active disease.

The CDR3 sequence is CAWSVRLAGGRETQYF. The bases are TGTGCCTGGAGTGTAAGGCTAGCGGGGGGGAGGGAGACCCAGTACTTC. The rearranged segments are TRBV30 and TRBJ2-5; TRBD2 lines up with 12 middle nucleotides. V ends up 0 bases short and J 5 bases short, with an unmatched junction base count of 7. Its CDR3 holds 16 amino acids, cysteine through phenylalanine. The DNA shown is the 48-base CDR3, in frame from base 1. The germline V gene (reference sequence) sets CDR1 to GTSNPN and CDR2 to SVGIG.